The source of this TCR beta chain is a study of OX40 agonist ivuxolimab in advanced cancers. Germline CDR1 is MNHNY and CDR2 is SVGAGI (reference sequence). Between the trimmed V and J ends, which lost 7 bases and 6 bases, there was a span of 16 bases. The CDR3 has 14 residues. TCRdb's copy holds only in-frame clones and misses some; the assay was immunoSEQ multiplex PCR. The sample has approximately 40,000 clones; approximately 90% are singletons. This TCR was sampled from an adult with an advanced solid tumor such as melanoma, head and neck, liver or kidney cancer. The sequencing used CD4+ or CD8+ T cells sorted from blood, collected in a trial of the OX40 agonist ivuxolimab. V and J are TRBV6-6 and TRBJ1-5; D unclear. CDR3 DNA sequence: TGTGCCAGCAACTCCGACACCGGAGGTCAGCCCCAGCATTTT. Its translation is CASNSDTGGQPQHF.